This TCR beta chain was captured by sequencing in a study of T cell repertoires in ileal Crohn's disease. The sample's time point: inflamed ileum from the surgical specimen. This clone was seen only a few times. The germline CDR1 and CDR2 sequences are KGHSH and LQKENI. J was trimmed by 7 bases and V by 6 bases; bases with no gene match: 14. The CDR3 totals 15 residues. Produced via immunoSEQ multiplex PCR; TCRdb's table is partial and in-frame only. The sample records 15,000 to 20,000 clones, 76% being singletons. The material sequenced was ileal tissue. This rearrangement joins TRBV18 to TRBJ2-7; TRBD1 matches at 8 bases. The TCR comes from an adult with Crohn's disease. The CDR3 sequence: CASSSKTGVHREQYF. The CDR3 coding sequence is TGTGCCAGCTCGTCCAAGACAGGGGTACATCGGGAGCAGTACTTC.